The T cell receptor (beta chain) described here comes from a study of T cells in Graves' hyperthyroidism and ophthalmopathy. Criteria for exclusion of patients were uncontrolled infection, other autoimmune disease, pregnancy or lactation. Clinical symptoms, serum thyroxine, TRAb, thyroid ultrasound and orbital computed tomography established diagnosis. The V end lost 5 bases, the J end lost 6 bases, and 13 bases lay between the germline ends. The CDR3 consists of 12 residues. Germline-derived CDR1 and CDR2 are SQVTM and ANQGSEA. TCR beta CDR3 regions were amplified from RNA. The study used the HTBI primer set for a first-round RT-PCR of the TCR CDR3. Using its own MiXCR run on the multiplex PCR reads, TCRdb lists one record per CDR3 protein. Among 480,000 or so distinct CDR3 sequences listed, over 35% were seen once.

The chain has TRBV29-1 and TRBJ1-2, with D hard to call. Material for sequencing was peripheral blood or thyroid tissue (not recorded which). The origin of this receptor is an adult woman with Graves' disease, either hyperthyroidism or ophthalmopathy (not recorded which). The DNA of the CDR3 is TGCAGCGTTAATAAAGAAGGTGATGGCTACACCTTC. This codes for CSVNKEGDGYTF.